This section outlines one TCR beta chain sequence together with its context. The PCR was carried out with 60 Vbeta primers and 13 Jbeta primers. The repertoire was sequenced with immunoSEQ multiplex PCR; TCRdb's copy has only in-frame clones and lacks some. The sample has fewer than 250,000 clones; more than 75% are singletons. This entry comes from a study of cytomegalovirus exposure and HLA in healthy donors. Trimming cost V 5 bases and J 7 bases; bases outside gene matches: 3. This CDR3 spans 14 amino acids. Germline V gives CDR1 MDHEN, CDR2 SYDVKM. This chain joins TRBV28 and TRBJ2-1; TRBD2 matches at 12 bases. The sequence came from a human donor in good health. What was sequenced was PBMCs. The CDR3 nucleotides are TGTGCCAGCAGTCTAGCGGGAGGGAGGAATGAGCAGTTCTTC. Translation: CASSLAGGRNEQFF. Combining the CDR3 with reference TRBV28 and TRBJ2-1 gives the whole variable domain DVKVTQSSRYLVKRTGEKVFLECVQDMDHENMFWYRQDPGLGLRLIYFSYDVKMKEKGDIPEGYSVSREKKERFSLILESASTNQTSMYLCASSLAGGRNEQFFGPGTRLTVL.